Sequencing of this T cell receptor (beta chain) was carried out in a study of T-cell reconstitution after alpha-beta-depleted transplantation in children. Trimming removed 2 bases from V and 2 bases from J, with 7 bases in between. CDR3 length equals 14 residues. The germline gives CDR1 MNHEY, CDR2 SVGAGI. Library preparation (for TCRbeta) was performed with unique molecular identifiers. Each CDR3 protein gets one entry after TCRdb re-called the PCR reads with MiXCR. The sample has around 480,000 distinct CDR3 sequences, approximately 32% seen once. As concerns this clonotype: One base away lies a much larger clone, so this may be a sequencing read error.

This chain connects TRBV6-5 to TRBJ1-5; no clear D. Sequences were derived from PBMCs from the stem cell graft donor, sampled from the stem cell graft. The clonotype was recovered from a human donor who donated a stem cell graft to a child with aplastic anemia. The CDR3 sequence is CASSYGNGNQPQHF. CDR3 DNA sequence: TGTGCCAGCAGTTACGGCAACGGCAATCAGCCCCAGCATTTT.